This entry concerns a single TCR beta chain. The record originates from a study of blood T cells in healthy people across ages. A second roughly 7 to 11 cycle PCR used barcoded and J-beta primers. TCRdb fed the 5' RACE reads into MiXCR, producing one record per CDR3 protein. The table shows approximately 1,700,000 distinct CDR3 sequences, with around 40% occurring only once. The CDR3 totals 15 residues. The germline V gene encodes CDR1 SGDLS and CDR2 YYNGEE. Trimming pared 0 bases from V and 4 bases from J, leaving 13 bases between. The J gene is TRBJ2-5, the V gene TRBV9, with D uncertain. The specimen sequenced was blood. This TCR was recovered from a human donor in good health. Here the CDR3 DNA reads TGTGCCAGCAGCGTAGGGGGTAGGGTCGGAGAGACCCAGTACTTC. This encodes CASSVGGRVGETQYF.